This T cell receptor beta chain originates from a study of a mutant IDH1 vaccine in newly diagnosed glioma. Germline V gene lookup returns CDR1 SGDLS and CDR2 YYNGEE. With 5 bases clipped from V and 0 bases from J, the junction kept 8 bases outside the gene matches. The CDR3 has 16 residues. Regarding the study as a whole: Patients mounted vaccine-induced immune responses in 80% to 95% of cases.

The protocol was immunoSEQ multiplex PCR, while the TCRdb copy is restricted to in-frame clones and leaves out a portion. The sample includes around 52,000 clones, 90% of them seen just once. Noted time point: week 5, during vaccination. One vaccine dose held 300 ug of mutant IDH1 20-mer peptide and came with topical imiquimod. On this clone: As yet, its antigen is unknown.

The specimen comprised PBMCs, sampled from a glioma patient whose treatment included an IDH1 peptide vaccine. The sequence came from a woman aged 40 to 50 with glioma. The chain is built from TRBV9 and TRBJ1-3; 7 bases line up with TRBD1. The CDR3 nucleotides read TGTGCCAGCAGTCACCGGGACAGTTTCTCTGGAAACACCATATATTTT. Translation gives CASSHRDSFSGNTIYF.